The 18 T cell receptor beta chains below were found in one sample sequenced in a study of Graves' ophthalmopathy and Graves' hyperthyroidism. CDR3 regions of TCR beta were amplified from RNA transcripts. An opening RT-PCR round employed HTBI primers and preceded a second-round multiplex PCR. TCRdb re-derived calls from the multiplex PCR reads in MiXCR, one entry per CDR3 protein. In the table there are over a million distinct CDR3 sequences, about 38% of which are singletons. Sample: peripheral blood or thyroid tissue (not recorded which). All receptors derive from an adult man with Graves' hyperthyroidism.

This chain joins TRBV7-2 and TRBJ2-1; tentative D call: TRBD2 (5 bases). CDR3 length: 13 amino acids. V was shortened by 3 bases and J by 5 bases, with 8 bases between the two germline ends. Germline-derived CDR1 and CDR2 are SGHTA and FQGNSA. The CDR3 DNA sequence: TGTGCCAGCAGCTTCCGGGATCACAATGAGCAGTTCTTC. Translating it yields CASSFRDHNEQFF.

Many counts were recorded for this clonotype. The V call is TRBV6-6, the J call TRBJ1-1; D call uncertain. Germline V lookup: CDR1 MNHNY, CDR2 SVGAGI (reference sequence). This CDR3 spans 14 amino acids. The germline V and J ends were trimmed by 6 bases and 2 bases, with 13 bases remaining between them. Here the CDR3 DNA reads TGTGCCAGCAGAATAGCTTCGGGAAACACTGAAGCTTTCTTT. Protein product: CASRIASGNTEAFF.

This clonotype has only a few counts. J is TRBJ1-3 and V is TRBV10-1; no clear D gene. V lost 3 bases and J 3 bases, leaving 6 bases between the germline ends. The length of the CDR3 is 13 residues. Germline V CDR1 and CDR2: WNHNN, SYGVQD (reference sequence). CDR3 sequence: CASSDYSGNTIYF. DNA of the CDR3: TGCGCCAGCAGTGATTACAGTGGAAACACCATATATTTT.

In this sample, this clonotype turned up many times. The chain links TRBV12-3 or TRBV12-4 to TRBJ2-5; the D is unclear. V lost 3 bases and J 1 base, leaving 12 bases between the germline ends. This CDR3 is 15 amino acids long. CDR3: CASSFGSSSQETQYF. The CDR3, as DNA: TGTGCCAGCAGTTTTGGCAGTTCGTCCCAAGAGACCCAGTACTTC.

This rearrangement joins TRBV2 to TRBJ2-7; 10 bases agree with TRBD2. The germline V gene encodes CDR1 SNHLY and CDR2 FYNNEI. CDR3 length: 13 amino acids. Trimming took 8 bases from V and 7 from J; bases not matched to a gene: 8. CDR3 amino acids: CASGLAGAREQYF. DNA of the CDR3: TGTGCCAGCGGGCTAGCGGGAGCAAGGGAGCAGTACTTC.

The chain uses TRBV29-1 and TRBJ1-2; 10 bases line up with TRBD1. Germline CDR1 is SQVTM and CDR2 is ANQGSEA. The CDR3 runs to 13 residues. After removal of 7 bases from V and 4 bases from J, the junction contained 6 bases not matched to a gene. The CDR3 DNA follows: TGCAGCGACGGGACAGGGGACGCCTATGGCTACACCTTC. Residues: CSDGTGDAYGYTF.

This clonotype was picked up many times. The V and J genes are TRBV5-1 and TRBJ1-5, with D perhaps TRBD1 (5 bases). Germline loops: CDR1 SGHRS, CDR2 YFSETQ. The CDR3 totals 14 residues. Trimming cost V 0 bases and J 6 bases, with 10 bases left between them. Here the CDR3 DNA reads TGCGCCAGCAGCTTGGATGGGGACGGTCAGCCCCAGCATTTT. Its translation is CASSLDGDGQPQHF.

This clonotype occurred many times. This rearrangement joins TRBV5-1 to TRBJ2-7; D might be TRBD1 (5 bases). The CDR3 contains 15 residues. Germline V lookup: CDR1 SGHRS, CDR2 YFSETQ. Between the trimmed V and J ends, which lost 0 bases and 3 bases, there was a span of 13 bases. This CDR3 is CASSLEAGRRYEQYF. The DNA of the CDR3 is TGCGCCAGCAGCTTGGAGGCAGGGCGACGCTACGAGCAGTACTTC.

With respect to this clonotype: A single base separates this from a much larger clone, so it may be a read error. This rearrangement joins TRBV5-1 to TRBJ2-2; TRBD1 agrees at 8 bases. The CDR3 extends over 15 amino acids. Germline CDR1 is SGHRS and CDR2 is YFSETQ. J lost 1 base, V lost 3 bases, and 2 bases had no gene match. CDR3 loop: CASSWTGLNTGELFF. The CDR3 DNA follows: TGCGCCAGCAGCTGGACAGGGCTGAACACCGGGGAGCTGTTTTTT.

At least ten counts were recorded for this clonotype. CDR3 in amino acids: CAISITNTGELFF. In nucleotides, the CDR3 is TGTGCCATCAGTATTACCAACACCGGGGAGCTGTTTTTT. This chain joins TRBV10-3 and TRBJ2-2; D uncertain. The V end lost 5 bases, the J end lost 2 bases, and 6 bases lay between the germline ends. CDR1 is ENHRY, CDR2 SYGVKD, per germline. The CDR3 contains 13 residues.

This chain links TRBV2 with TRBJ1-5; D unresolved. The CDR3 consists of 13 residues. The V end lost 3 bases, the J end lost 11 bases, and 14 bases lay between the germline ends. The germline CDR1 and CDR2 sequences are SNHLY and FYNNEI. DNA of the CDR3: TGTGCCAGCAGTGAGAATATTATGGAGACCCAGCATTTT. This codes for CASSENIMETQHF.

V usage is TRBV11-2 and J usage is TRBJ1-6; D call uncertain. Germline V gives CDR1 SGHAT, CDR2 FQNNGV. V was cut by 8 bases and J by 7 bases, with 15 bases left in between. The CDR3 runs to 14 residues. Here the CDR3 reads CASLVSQRNSPLHF. CDR3 coding DNA: TGTGCCAGCTTAGTATCACAGAGGAATTCACCCCTCCACTTT.

This clonotype was counted between two and nine times. Being one base from a much bigger clone, this may be a read error. The chain has TRBV10-3 and TRBJ1-2; 7 positions agree with TRBD1. V was pared by 5 bases and J by 10 bases, with 7 bases of the junction left unmatched. Germline V gives CDR1 ENHRY, CDR2 SYGVKD. The CDR3 extends over 12 amino acids. The CDR3 DNA reads as TGTGCCATCAGTTTAGGACAGGTTCCCTACACCTTC. Amino acid sequence: CAISLGQVPYTF.

This clonotype occurred many times. V and J are TRBV20-1 and TRBJ1-2; D possibly corresponds to TRBD1 (5 bases). CDR1 is DFQATT and CDR2 is SNEGSKA in the germline V gene (reference sequence). Trimming left V 5 bases short and J 0 bases short, with 10 bases between. This CDR3 is built from 13 residues. In nucleotides, the CDR3 is TGCAGTGCTCCGGACAAATCTAACTATGGCTACACCTTC. It translates to CSAPDKSNYGYTF.

This clonotype was detected many times. The chain has TRBV25-1 and TRBJ1-6; D is undetermined. The V gene lost 1 base and the J gene lost 8 bases, with 9 bases spanning the gap. From germline, CDR1 is MGHDK and CDR2 SYGVNS. This CDR3 region has 14 residues. The CDR3 is CASSEFRIDSPLHF. The CDR3 DNA follows: TGTGCCAGCAGTGAATTTCGGATAGATTCACCCCTCCACTTT.

This clonotype has a handful of counts. CDR3: CASSPRSGYTGELFF. The CDR3 nucleotides are TGTGCCAGCAGTCCCCGTTCCGGATACACCGGGGAGCTGTTTTTT. This chain links TRBV12-3 or TRBV12-4 with TRBJ2-2; D is undetermined. With 5 bases removed from V and 3 bases from J, the gap between germline ends came to 13 bases. The CDR3 has 15 amino acids.

The chain carries TRBV7-2 and TRBJ1-1, with D unresolved. Germline V gives CDR1 SGHTA, CDR2 FQGNSA. CDR3 size: 13 residues. Between the trimmed V and J ends, which lost 5 bases and 0 bases, there was a span of 7 bases. The CDR3 DNA is TGTGCCAGCAGCGAACATATGAACACTGAAGCTTTCTTT. Translation: CASSEHMNTEAFF.

This clonotype was detected many times. The CDR3 sequence: CSAPDRANGYTF. CDR3 DNA: TGCAGTGCCCCCGACAGGGCAAATGGCTACACCTTC. The chain combines TRBV20-1 with TRBJ1-2; 7 bases line up with TRBD1. Per germline, CDR1 DFQATT and CDR2 SNEGSKA (reference sequence). V shed 6 bases, J shed 6 bases, and the junction held 7 bases outside the gene matches. The CDR3 runs to 12 residues.